The source of this T cell receptor (beta chain) is a study of shared clonotypes between healthy human individuals. CD45RO-negative CD8 cells positively selected for CCR7 made up the naive population, which excluded terminally differentiated effector memory CD45RA+ cells. The data were produced by immunoSEQ multiplex PCR, yet TCRdb's version contains in-frame clones alone and is incomplete. The table has under 700,000 clones, 85% to 95% seen once; the top ten hold around 0.11%. Per the germline V gene, CDR1 is SGHAT and CDR2 is FQNNGV. This CDR3 contains 15 residues. V was clipped by 5 bases and J by 9 bases; unmatched bases: 10.

The chain links TRBV11-2 to TRBJ2-1; 10 bases are a match to TRBD2. The sequence derives from a woman aged 25 to 39 in good health. The specimen was naive CD8+ T cells sorted from blood. The CDR3 sequence: CASSREGLAIGEQFF. For the CDR3, the DNA is TGTGCCAGCAGCCGGGAGGGACTAGCGATCGGTGAGCAGTTCTTC.